The 21 T cell receptor beta chains below were found in one sample sequenced in a study of beta chain features in type 1 diabetes. The authors reverse transcribed all of the isolated RNA, so sequencing captured expressed TCRB transcripts. The method was immunoSEQ multiplex PCR; TCRdb's version includes in-frame clones alone and lacks a portion of them. The repertoire holds under 850,000 clones, roughly 12% seen once, with approximately 0.02% in the top ten. Their specific antigens are unknown. Findings of the study overall: Type 1 diabetes patients showed a moderate but significant shortening of TCRB CDR3s in all four CD4+ subsets.

Material: naive CD4+ T cells from blood. Receptors were obtained from a man aged 18 to 29 with type 1 diabetes.

The chain has TRBV9 and TRBJ1-4, with 7 bases matching TRBD1. The CDR3 sequence is 15 residues long. V was clipped by 4 bases and J by 4 bases; unmatched bases: 7. Germline assignment: CDR1 SGDLS and CDR2 YYNGEE. The CDR3 coding sequence is TGTGCCAGCAGCCCCCCCCAGGGGGATAATGAAAAACTGTTTTTT. Translating gives CASSPPQGDNEKLFF.

This clone was found a few times. The chain couples TRBV11-1 to TRBJ1-2; D not certain. This CDR3 spans 15 amino acids. Trimming removed 2 bases from V and 0 bases from J, with 10 bases in between. Germline V gene data show CDR1 as SGHAT and CDR2 as FQDESV (reference sequence). The CDR3: CASSLKAGTNYGYTF. For the CDR3, the DNA is TGTGCCAGCAGCTTAAAGGCAGGTACTAACTATGGCTACACCTTC.

This chain connects TRBV4-1 to TRBJ2-3, with a possible D match to TRBD1 (5 bases). The CDR3 loop spans 18 amino acids. Trimming took off 5 bases at V and 3 bases at J, with 24 bases between the two ends. The germline V gene has CDR1 MGHRA and CDR2 YSYEKL. This CDR3 is CASSGRKGRDLPTDTQYF. The CDR3 DNA reads TGCGCCAGCAGCGGTCGAAAGGGGCGCGATCTTCCGACAGATACGCAGTATTTT.

This chain links TRBV7-2 with TRBJ1-2, with unresolved D. The germline V gene has CDR1 SGHTA and CDR2 FQGNSA. V lost 1 base and J 7 bases, leaving 19 bases between the germline ends. The CDR3 covers 16 residues. CDR3 amino acids: CASSLGHLVVSGGYTF. As DNA, the CDR3 is TGTGCCAGCAGCTTAGGACACCTAGTAGTGTCTGGTGGCTACACCTTC.

The gene calls are TRBV7-9 and TRBJ2-3, with 11 bases that match TRBD2. Germline CDR1 is SEHNR and CDR2 is FQNEAQ (reference sequence). The junction had 4 bases not matched to a gene; V was cut back by 3 bases and J by 2 bases. The CDR3 covers 16 residues. The CDR3 DNA is TGTGCCAGCAGCTTGGGACTAGCGGACCCCACAGATACGCAGTATTTT. Its translation: CASSLGLADPTDTQYF. The variable domain in full, with the rest retrieved from reference TRBV7-9 and TRBJ2-3, is DTGVSQNPRHKITKRGQNVTFRCDPISEHNRLYWYRQTLGQGPEFLTYFQNEAQLEKSRLLSDRFSAERPKGSFSTLEIQRTEQGDSAMYLCASSLGLADPTDTQYFGPGTRLTVL.

The CDR3 DNA reads TGCAGCGGTGACGGTGGCTCCTACAATGAGCAGTTCTTC. Translating it yields CSGDGGSYNEQFF. The rearrangement links TRBV29-1 to TRBJ2-1; D remains unclear. CDR3 length: 13 amino acids. Germline CDR1 SQVTM, CDR2 ANQGSEA. The V end was cut by 7 bases, the J end by 0 bases, with 10 bases between.

There are a few counts of this clone. This sequence joins TRBV19 and TRBJ2-4; 7 bases line up with TRBD1. The CDR3 covers 14 residues. Germline CDR1 reads LNHDA; CDR2 reads SQIVND (reference sequence). J gave up 1 base and V 6 bases, and 3 bases lay outside the gene matches. The DNA for the CDR3 is TGTGCCAGTAGACCGGGACAGGCCAAAAACATTCAGTACTTC. Amino acids: CASRPGQAKNIQYF.

Worth noting for this clone: This same CDR3 is encoded by further DNA sequences in the sample. The chain uses TRBV18 and TRBJ2-5; possible D gene TRBD2, 5 bases. The germline V gene has CDR1 KGHSH and CDR2 LQKENI. CDR3 length: 12 residues. The germline V and J ends were trimmed by 1 base and 5 bases, with 5 bases remaining between them. In DNA form, the CDR3 reads TGTGCCAGCTCACCACGGGAGGAGACCCAGTACTTC. As protein: CASSPREETQYF.

This chain joins TRBV6-6 and TRBJ1-2, with D possibly TRBD1 on 6 matching bases. This CDR3 is built from 15 residues. Trimming left V 5 bases short and J 3 bases short, with 16 bases between. Per germline, CDR1 MNHNY and CDR2 SVGAGI (reference sequence). The chain's CDR3 is CASSRRGAKDYGYTF. In nucleotides, the CDR3 is TGTGCCAGCAGTCGCCGGGGGGCCAAGGACTATGGCTACACCTTC.

A few counts support this clone. The V call is TRBV9, the J call TRBJ1-2; 7 bases fit TRBD1. The J segment lost 2 bases and the V segment lost 3 bases, leaving 10 bases of the junction unmatched. CDR3 length: 16 amino acids. Germline V lookup: CDR1 SGDLS, CDR2 YYNGEE. The CDR3 nucleotides read TGTGCCAGCAGCGGAATAGGACAGGAGGAAAACTATGGCTACACCTTC. Its protein product is CASSGIGQEENYGYTF.

This clone was seen only a few times. The genes are TRBV9 and TRBJ1-4; D gene ambiguous. Germline values: CDR1 SGDLS, CDR2 YYNGEE. The CDR3 spans 13 residues. Trimming cost V 2 bases and J 3 bases, with 5 bases left between them. CDR3 sequence (DNA): TGTGCCAGCAGCGTCAGCCCTAATGAAAAACTGTTTTTT. Its protein is CASSVSPNEKLFF. Full variable domain (rest looked up from reference TRBV9 and TRBJ1-4): DSGVTQTPKHLITATGQRVTLRCSPRSGDLSVYWYQQSLDQGLQFLIQYYNGEERAKGNILERFSAQQFPDLHSELNLSSLELGDSALYFCASSVSPNEKLFFGSGTQLSVL.

This clone was detected only once. The sample has other DNA sequences that encode this CDR3 too. The chain carries TRBV18 and TRBJ1-1; D perhaps matches TRBD1 (6 bases). The CDR3 contains 14 residues. Germline CDR1 is KGHSH and CDR2 is LQKENI. V lost 3 bases, J lost 1 base, and 9 bases lay in between. CDR3 in DNA: TGTGCCAGCTCACCCCAGACAGGGAACACTGAAGCTTTCTTT. Its protein is CASSPQTGNTEAFF.

This clone was counted only a few times. The chain uses TRBV29-1 and TRBJ2-3; D is possibly TRBD2 (6 bases). V dropped 7 bases and J dropped 2 bases, with 16 bases sitting between them. The germline V gene encodes CDR1 SQVTM and CDR2 ANQGSEA. This CDR3 is built from 14 residues. CDR3 loop: CSGRLALLTDTQYF. CDR3 bases: TGCAGCGGCCGTCTAGCGTTACTCACAGATACGCAGTATTTT.

The rearrangement links TRBV7-3 to TRBJ2-1; D ambiguous. From germline, CDR1 is SGHTA and CDR2 FQGTGA. The CDR3 runs to 13 residues. V was cut by 5 bases and J by 2 bases, with 7 bases left in between. The chain's CDR3 is CASSLETYNEQFF. CDR3 nucleotides: TGTGCCAGCAGCCTGGAAACCTACAATGAGCAGTTCTTC.

The sample holds a few counts of this clone. The rearrangement links TRBV10-3 to TRBJ1-2; TRBD1 might be the D (5 bases). The CDR3 has 13 amino acids. Germline V CDR1 and CDR2: ENHRY, SYGVKD. V lost 2 bases to trimming and J lost 8 bases, with 12 bases between them. The DNA for the CDR3 is TGTGCCATCAGTGAGGAGGGACGCTGGGGCTACACCTTC. Translation: CAISEEGRWGYTF.

The chain joins TRBV19 to TRBJ2-2, with unresolved D. Trimming removed 2 bases at V and 8 bases at J, with 3 bases between. In germline, CDR1 is LNHDA, CDR2 SQIVND (reference sequence). The CDR3 is made up of 11 amino acids. The DNA of the CDR3 is TGTGCCAGTAGTATAAGAGGGGAGCTGTTTTTT. It yields the protein CASSIRGELFF.

V and J are TRBV7-9 and TRBJ2-3; 7 bases align to TRBD1. Germline CDR1 is SEHNR and CDR2 is FQNEAQ (reference sequence). J lost 2 bases, V lost 5 bases, and 7 bases had no gene match. The CDR3 contains 15 residues. DNA of the CDR3: TGTGCCAGCAGCGGATCCGGGACAGTCACAGATACGCAGTATTTT. It codes for CASSGSGTVTDTQYF.

A few counts support this clone. CDR3 sequence reads: CASSEVRDSSEETQYF. In nucleotides, the CDR3 is TGTGCCAGCAGTGAAGTAAGGGACTCATCAGAAGAGACCCAGTACTTC. The rearrangement joins TRBV25-1 to TRBJ2-5, with D perhaps matching TRBD2 (6 bases). Trimming cost V 2 bases and J 3 bases, with 16 bases left between them. The germline gives CDR1 MGHDK, CDR2 SYGVNS. The CDR3 contains 16 residues.

J is TRBJ2-5 and V is TRBV5-4; D is uncertain. The CDR3 has 13 residues. Germline CDR1 and CDR2: SGHNT and YYREEE (reference sequence). The V and J ends lost 0 bases and 5 bases respectively, with 8 bases between them. The CDR3 here is CASSLETRETQYF. CDR3 sequence (DNA): TGTGCCAGCAGCTTGGAAACCCGCGAGACCCAGTACTTC. Filled out from reference TRBV5-4 and TRBJ2-5, the complete variable domain reads ETGVTQSPTHLIKTRGQQVTLRCSSQSGHNTVSWYQQALGQGPQFIFQYYREEENGRGNFPPRFSGLQFPNYSSELNVNALELDDSALYLCASSLETRETQYFGPGTRLLVL.

The chain uses TRBV30 and TRBJ1-5; D may be TRBD1 (6 bases). CDR3 length: 14 amino acids. V lost 2 bases and J lost 3, with 11 bases in between. Germline values: CDR1 GTSNPN, CDR2 SVGIG (reference sequence). CDR3 protein: CAWSSYRDNQPQHF. CDR3 nucleotides: TGTGCCTGGAGTTCTTACAGGGACAATCAGCCCCAGCATTTT.

A few counts support this clone. The V call is TRBV5-6, the J call TRBJ2-2, with D unclear. The CDR3 has 11 amino acids. CDR1 and CDR2 from the germline V gene are SGHDT and YYEEEE. V lost 6 bases and J 6 bases, leaving 6 bases between the germline ends. CDR3 coding DNA: TGTGCCAGCACCCAGTCCGGGGAGCTGTTTTTT. This codes for CASTQSGELFF. Complete variable domain (other parts from reference TRBV5-6 and TRBJ2-2): DAGVTQSPTHLIKTRGQQVTLRCSPKSGHDTVSWYQQALGQGPQFIFQYYEEEERQRGNFPDRFSGHQFPNYSSELNVNALLLGDSALYLCASTQSGELFFGEGSRLTVL.